These 8 T cell receptor beta chains were sequenced from one sample in a study of blood T cell repertoires in COVID-19. Some clones are missing from TCRdb's copy, which holds only in-frame ones; the method was immunoSEQ multiplex PCR. The repertoire consists of about 110,000 clones, with around four fifths occurring once and the leading ten covering just over 4%. The source material was peripheral blood. The origin of the receptors is a woman in her 70s with acute or convalescent COVID-19.

This clone was observed a handful of times. The DNA of the CDR3 is TGTGCCAGTAGTCGAGCCGGGACAGGGGGTTACGAGCAGTACTTC. Amino acid sequence: CASSRAGTGGYEQYF. The gene calls are TRBV19 and TRBJ2-7, with 11 positions matching TRBD1. The CDR3 totals 15 residues. Unmatched junction bases numbered 7, after V lost 5 bases and J lost 4 bases. CDR1 LNHDA and CDR2 SQIVND come from the germline V gene (reference sequence). The full variable domain, with the rest looked up from reference TRBV19 and TRBJ2-7, is DGGITQSPKYLFRKEGQNVTLSCEQNLNHDAMYWYRQDPGQGLRLIYYSQIVNDFQKGDIAEGYSVSREKKESFPLTVTSAQKNPTAFYLCASSRAGTGGYEQYFGPGTRLTVT.

The J gene is TRBJ1-1, the V gene TRBV5-8; TRBD1 matches 7 bases. This CDR3 has 17 residues. The J segment lost 0 bases and the V segment lost 3 bases, leaving 11 bases of the junction unmatched. Germline CDR1 reads SGHTS; CDR2 reads YDEGEE. The CDR3 nucleotides read TGTGCCAGCAGCTCATGGGGGGAACAGGGGATGAACACTGAAGCTTTCTTT. This gives the protein CASSSWGEQGMNTEAFF.

CDR3 coding DNA: TGTGCCAGCAGTCTCGGGGATAGCAATCAGCCCCAGCATTTT. Translating gives CASSLGDSNQPQHF. The rearrangement uses TRBV6-2 or TRBV6-3 and TRBJ1-5, with D uncertain. V shed 5 bases and J shed 0 bases, with 8 bases lying between them. The CDR3 contains 14 residues. Germline V CDR1 and CDR2: MNHEY, SVGEGT.

This chain joins TRBV28 and TRBJ1-3, with TRBD1 matching over 8 bases. V lost 6 bases and J lost 0; bases outside the gene matches: 4. This CDR3 has 15 amino acids. Germline loops: CDR1 MDHEN, CDR2 SYDVKM. This chain's CDR3 is CASRPDRGSGNTIYF. The CDR3 nucleotides are TGTGCCAGCAGACCTGACAGGGGCTCTGGAAACACCATATATTTT. The whole variable domain, filled in from reference TRBV28 and TRBJ1-3, reads DVKVTQSSRYLVKRTGEKVFLECVQDMDHENMFWYRQDPGLGLRLIYFSYDVKMKEKGDIPEGYSVSREKKERFSLILESASTNQTSMYLCASRPDRGSGNTIYFGEGSWLTVV.

The V and J genes are TRBV15 and TRBJ2-7, with TRBD2 as a possible D gene (5 bases). The germline V gene encodes CDR1 LNHNV and CDR2 YYDKDF (reference sequence). V lost 1 base, J lost 0 bases, and 10 bases lay in between. The CDR3 loop spans 15 amino acids. DNA for the CDR3: TGTGCCACCAGCAGAGTCGTTGACTACTCCTACGAGCAGTACTTC. Protein: CATSRVVDYSYEQYF.

This rearrangement joins TRBV2 to TRBJ2-5; D not certain. V lost 2 bases and J lost 2, with 6 bases in between. The CDR3 consists of 13 residues. Germline-derived CDR1 and CDR2 are SNHLY and FYNNEI. The DNA for the CDR3 is TGTGCCAGCAGTGAACAACAGCAAGAGACCCAGTACTTC. This encodes CASSEQQQETQYF.

This chain joins TRBV4-2 and TRBJ1-2; tentatively, D is TRBD1 (6 bases). Looked up from germline, CDR1 is LGHNA and CDR2 is YNFKEQ. The CDR3 runs to 16 residues. Between the trimmed V and J ends, which lost 0 bases and 1 base, there was a span of 12 bases. The CDR3 nucleotides read TGTGCCAGCAGCCAAGATCCCAGACAGGTTAACTATGGCTACACCTTC. Its translation: CASSQDPRQVNYGYTF.

V gene TRBV19 combines with J gene TRBJ1-1, with TRBD1 as a possible D gene (6 bases). Looked up from germline, CDR1 is LNHDA and CDR2 is SQIVND (reference sequence). The CDR3 runs to 13 residues. V lost 8 bases, J lost 5 bases, and 15 bases lay in between. The CDR3 DNA is TGTGCCAGTTTTTACAGGGCAGGGACTGAAGCTTTCTTT. Its protein is CASFYRAGTEAFF.